This T cell receptor (beta chain) was captured in a study of cytomegalovirus exposure and HLA in healthy donors. On the study more broadly: The Caucasian-associated ancestry cluster contained roughly four fifths of the roughly 400 genotyped donors.

13 Jbeta primers and 60 Vbeta primers were used for the PCR. Profiled with immunoSEQ multiplex PCR; TCRdb holds only in-frame clones, not every one. The sample has 95,000 to 110,000 clones, 81% seen once. At collection, donors were nominally healthy, but unrecorded immune exposures were probable. With respect to this clone: Its antigen is not identified.

This CDR3 has 13 residues. V was cut by 6 bases and J by 5 bases, with 12 bases left in between. Germline V lookup: CDR1 MNHNS, CDR2 SASEGT. Study-level results: For most subjects, TCR beta sequences were reported to predict HLA-A and HLA-B alleles with accuracy. Links to common viral pathogens appeared, in a later analysis, for several of the most significant clusters.

The receptor was isolated from a man younger than 45 in good health and CMV-seronegative. Specimen: PBMCs. This chain connects TRBV6-1 to TRBJ2-3; D is undetermined. The CDR3 loop reads CASSAKPKDTQYF. The CDR3 nucleotides read TGTGCCAGCAGCGCGAAGCCCAAAGATACGCAGTATTTT.